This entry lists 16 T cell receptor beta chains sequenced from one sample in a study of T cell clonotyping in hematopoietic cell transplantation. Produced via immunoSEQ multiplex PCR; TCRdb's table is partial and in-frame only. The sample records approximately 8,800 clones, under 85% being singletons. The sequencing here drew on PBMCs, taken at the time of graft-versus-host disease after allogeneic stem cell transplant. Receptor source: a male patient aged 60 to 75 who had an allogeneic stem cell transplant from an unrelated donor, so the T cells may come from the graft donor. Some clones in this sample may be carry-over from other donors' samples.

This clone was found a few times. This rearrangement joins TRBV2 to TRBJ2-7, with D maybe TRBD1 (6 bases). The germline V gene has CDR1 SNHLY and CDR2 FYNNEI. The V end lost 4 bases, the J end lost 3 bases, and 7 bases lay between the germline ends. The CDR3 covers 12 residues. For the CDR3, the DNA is TGTGCCAGCAGTGTCAGGGGCTACGAGCAGTACTTC. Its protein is CASSVRGYEQYF. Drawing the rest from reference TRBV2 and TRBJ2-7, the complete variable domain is EPEVTQTPSHQVTQMGQEVILRCVPISNHLYFYWYRQILGQKVEFLVSFYNNEISEKSEIFDDQFSVERPDGSNFTLKIRSTKLEDSAMYFCASSVRGYEQYFGPGTRLTVT.

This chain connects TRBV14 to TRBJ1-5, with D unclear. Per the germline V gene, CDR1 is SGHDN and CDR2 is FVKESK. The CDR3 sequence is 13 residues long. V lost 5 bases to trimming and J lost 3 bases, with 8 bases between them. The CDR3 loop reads CASSWAPNQPQHF. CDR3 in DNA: TGTGCCAGCAGCTGGGCCCCCAATCAGCCCCAGCATTTT.

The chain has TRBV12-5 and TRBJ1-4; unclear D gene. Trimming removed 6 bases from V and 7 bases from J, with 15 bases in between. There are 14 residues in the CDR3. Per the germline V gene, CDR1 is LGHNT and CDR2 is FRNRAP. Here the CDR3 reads CASGPRDGGEKLFF. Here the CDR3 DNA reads TGTGCTAGTGGCCCCCGAGACGGCGGTGAAAAACTGTTTTTT.

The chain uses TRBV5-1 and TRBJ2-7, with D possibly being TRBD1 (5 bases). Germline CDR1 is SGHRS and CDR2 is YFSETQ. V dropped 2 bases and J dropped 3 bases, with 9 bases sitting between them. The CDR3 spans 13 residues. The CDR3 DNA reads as TGCGCCAGCAGCTTAGGGGCAGGCTACGAGCAGTACTTC. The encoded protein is CASSLGAGYEQYF.

CDR3 in amino acids: CASSLFRQGGESTDTQYF. The CDR3 DNA reads as TGTGCCAGCAGTTTATTCCGACAGGGCGGGGAGAGCACAGATACGCAGTATTTT. The rearrangement joins TRBV27 to TRBJ2-3, with D possibly being TRBD1 (7 bases). Trimming took 1 base from V and 0 from J, leaving 17 bases between them. The CDR3 contains 18 residues. The V gene's germline CDR1 is MNHEY and CDR2 SMNVEV (reference sequence).

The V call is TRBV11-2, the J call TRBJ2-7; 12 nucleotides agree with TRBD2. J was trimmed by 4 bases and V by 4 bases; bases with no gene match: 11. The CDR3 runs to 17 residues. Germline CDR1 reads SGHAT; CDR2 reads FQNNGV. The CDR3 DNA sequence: TGTGCCAGCAGCTCCGGACTAGCGGGACCTTTACCTTACGAGCAGTACTTC. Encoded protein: CASSSGLAGPLPYEQYF. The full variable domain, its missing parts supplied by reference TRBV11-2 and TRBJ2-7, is EAGVAQSPRYKIIEKRQSVAFWCNPISGHATLYWYQQILGQGPKLLIQFQNNGVVDDSQLPKDRFSAERLKGVDSTLKIQPAKLEDSAVYLCASSSGLAGPLPYEQYFGPGTRLTVT.

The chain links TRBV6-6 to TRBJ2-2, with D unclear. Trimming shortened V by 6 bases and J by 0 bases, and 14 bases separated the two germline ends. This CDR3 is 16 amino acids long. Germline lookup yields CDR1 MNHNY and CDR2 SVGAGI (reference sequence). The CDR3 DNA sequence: TGTGCCAGCAGCCCCAATAGCCCGGCGAACACCGGGGAGCTGTTTTTT. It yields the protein CASSPNSPANTGELFF.

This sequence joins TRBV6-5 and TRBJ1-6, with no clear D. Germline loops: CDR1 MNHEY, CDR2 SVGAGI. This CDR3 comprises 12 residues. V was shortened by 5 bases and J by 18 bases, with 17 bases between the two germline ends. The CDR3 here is CASSPGGGHPHF. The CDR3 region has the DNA TGTGCCAGCAGTCCCGGCGGAGGGCATCCCCACTTT.

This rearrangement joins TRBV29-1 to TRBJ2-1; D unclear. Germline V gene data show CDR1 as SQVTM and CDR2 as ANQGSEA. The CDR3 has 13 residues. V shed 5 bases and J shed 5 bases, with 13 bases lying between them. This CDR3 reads CSVPGHLHNEQFF. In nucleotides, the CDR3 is TGCAGCGTTCCGGGCCACCTGCACAATGAGCAGTTCTTC.

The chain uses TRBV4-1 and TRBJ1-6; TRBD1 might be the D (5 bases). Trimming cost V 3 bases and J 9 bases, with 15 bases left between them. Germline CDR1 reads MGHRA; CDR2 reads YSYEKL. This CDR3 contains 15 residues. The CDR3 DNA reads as TGCGCCAGCAGCCAGGACTCCGGGACTGGTTCACCCCTCCACTTT. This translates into CASSQDSGTGSPLHF.

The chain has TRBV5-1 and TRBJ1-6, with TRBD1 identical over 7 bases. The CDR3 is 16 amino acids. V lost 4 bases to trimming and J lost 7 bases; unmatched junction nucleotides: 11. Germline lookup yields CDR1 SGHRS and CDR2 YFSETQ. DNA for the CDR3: TGCGCCAGCAGCCCTTCCGGGACAGCTAAGAATTCACCCCTCCACTTT. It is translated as CASSPSGTAKNSPLHF.

CDR3 amino acids: CASGDTGEWAEAFF. In nucleotides, the CDR3 is TGTGCCAGTGGGGATACAGGGGAGTGGGCTGAAGCTTTCTTT. The chain combines TRBV19 with TRBJ1-1; 7 bases line up with TRBD1. Germline trimming cut 8 bases from V and 6 bases from J; bases unmatched to any gene: 12. Germline V lookup: CDR1 LNHDA, CDR2 SQIVND (reference sequence). This CDR3 contains 14 residues.

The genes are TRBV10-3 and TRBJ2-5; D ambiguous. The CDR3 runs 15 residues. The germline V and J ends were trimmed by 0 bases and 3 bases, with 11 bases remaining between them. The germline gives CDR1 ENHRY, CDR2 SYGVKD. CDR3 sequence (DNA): TGTGCCATCAGTGAGTCTCGGCTCTACGAAGAGACCCAGTACTTC. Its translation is CAISESRLYEETQYF.

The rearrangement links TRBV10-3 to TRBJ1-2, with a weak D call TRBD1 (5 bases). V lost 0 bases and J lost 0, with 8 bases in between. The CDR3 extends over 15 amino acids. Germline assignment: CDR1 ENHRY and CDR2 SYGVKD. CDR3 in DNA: TGTGCCATCAGTGAGTCCAGGGCATCTAACTATGGCTACACCTTC. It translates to CAISESRASNYGYTF.

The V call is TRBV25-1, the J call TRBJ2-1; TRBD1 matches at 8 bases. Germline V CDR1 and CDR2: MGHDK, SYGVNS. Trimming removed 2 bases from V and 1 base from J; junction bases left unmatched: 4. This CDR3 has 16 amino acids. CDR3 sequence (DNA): TGTGCCAGCAGTGAAGAAGGGGACAGGTCCTACAATGAGCAGTTCTTC. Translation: CASSEEGDRSYNEQFF.

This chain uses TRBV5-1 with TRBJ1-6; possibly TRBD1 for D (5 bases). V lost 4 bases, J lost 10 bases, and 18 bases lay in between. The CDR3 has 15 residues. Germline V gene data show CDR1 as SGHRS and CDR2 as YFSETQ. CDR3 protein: CASSPRDPERSPLHF. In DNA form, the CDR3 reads TGCGCCAGCAGCCCCCGGGACCCTGAGAGATCACCCCTCCACTTT.